The T cell receptor (beta chain) described here comes from a study of blood T cell repertoires in COVID-19. Study summary: Donors in the United States, Italy and Spain gave samples during acute or convalescent COVID-19. From T cells, B-cell-depleted T cells, or PBMCs came the material, which was cDNA or gDNA.

Original handling: Researchers report that nucleated cell counts were estimated from reference gene primer amplification. Assay: immunoSEQ multiplex PCR; the TCRdb copy retains only in-frame clones and omits some. V, J and clone size derive from that table, while D and trimming were established from the DNA sequence. The table has fewer than 60,000 clones, more than 85% seen once; the top ten hold roughly 1%. Patients from Seattle were sampled longitudinally, starting during active infection. This CDR3 has 13 residues. Germline assignment: CDR1 GTSNPN and CDR2 SVGIG (reference sequence). The V end lost 0 bases, the J end lost 5 bases, and 8 bases lay between the germline ends.

The clonotype comes from a man between 60 and 70 years old with COVID-19, enrolled during active disease. V and J are TRBV30 and TRBJ1-5; D gene uncertain. Sample: peripheral blood. CDR3: CAWSVLRDQPQHF. CDR3 nucleotide sequence: TGTGCCTGGAGTGTGCTTCGGGATCAGCCCCAGCATTTT.